The 16 T cell receptor beta chains below come from one sample, sequenced in a study of T cells expressing NK-cell markers. After re-calling the 5' RACE reads, TCRdb lists one entry per CDR3 protein, DNA absent. Listed are about 160,000 distinct CDR3 sequences; just over 20% falls within the top ten. The source material was blood T cells: a sorted CD56 or NKG2C T cell subset, CD4+ or CD8+ T cells, or bulk PBMC T cells (not recorded which). These TCRs come from a man aged 18-75 years in good health.

The rearrangement links TRBV20-1 to TRBJ2-3; TCRdb outputs TRBD2, but without DNA this stays unchecked. Germline V gene data show CDR1 as DFQATT and CDR2 as SNEGSKA (reference sequence). The CDR3 consists of 18 residues. The CDR3 sequence is CSAGSFRLAGGIRDTQYF.

This chain uses TRBV5-1 with TRBJ1-2. The CDR3 extends over 12 amino acids. Germline loops: CDR1 SGHRS, CDR2 YFSETQ. The CDR3 loop reads CASGMFQHGYTF.

The rearrangement links TRBV5-7 to TRBJ1-2. TRBV5-7 has ORF status, its function being uncertain. This CDR3 region has 16 residues. The CDR3 spells CASSLALGRIPYGYTF.

The chain is built from TRBV6-1 and TRBJ2-7; TCRdb's D call of TRBD1 is untestable without DNA. The CDR3 spans 12 residues. CDR1 is MNHNS, CDR2 SASEGT, per germline. The CDR3 is CGTGGPSGEQYF.

The chain joins TRBV18 to TRBJ1-1; TCRdb names TRBD1, which stays unverified in the absence of DNA. There are 14 residues in the CDR3. Germline CDR1 KGHSH, CDR2 LQKENI. This chain's CDR3 is CASSPMRGDLEAFF.

The chain links TRBV27 to TRBJ2-3; TCRdb proposes TRBD1, but this gene call is untestable without DNA. The CDR3 consists of 13 residues. Germline lookup yields CDR1 MNHEY and CDR2 SMNVEV (reference sequence). This CDR3 reads CASSWGYADTQYF.

This sequence joins TRBV20-1 and TRBJ1-5. In germline, CDR1 is DFQATT, CDR2 SNEGSKA (reference sequence). The CDR3 length is 14 residues. The CDR3 here is CSARGGVSNQPQHF.

The CDR3 spells CASSDGPALSSGTQYF. The J gene is TRBJ2-5, the V gene TRBV6-1; the TCRdb call, TRBD2, lacks DNA for checking. In germline, CDR1 is MNHNS, CDR2 SASEGT. The CDR3 is made up of 16 amino acids.

The J gene is TRBJ2-2, the V gene TRBV2; TCRdb calls TRBD1, which cannot be checked without DNA. Per germline, CDR1 SNHLY and CDR2 FYNNEI. This CDR3 is built from 14 residues. Here the CDR3 reads CASSGQMNTGELFF.

The chain employs TRBV5-6 and TRBJ2-1. Germline CDR1 SGHDT, CDR2 YYEEEE. This CDR3 has 13 residues. CDR3: CASSLEGGWEQFF.

This chain uses TRBV11-2 with TRBJ2-1; TCRdb picks TRBD2, but there is no DNA to check that call. The CDR3 has 17 amino acids. Germline loops: CDR1 SGHAT, CDR2 FQNNGV. CDR3 sequence: CASSLMVVRGGYNEQFF. The full variable domain, in which reference TRBV11-2 and TRBJ2-1 provide the parts outside the CDR3, is EAGVAQSPRYKIIEKRQSVAFWCNPISGHATLYWYQQILGQGPKLLIQFQNNGVVDDSQLPKDRFSAERLKGVDSTLKIQPAKLEDSAVYLCASSLMVVRGGYNEQFFGPGTRLTVL.

V usage is TRBV2 and J usage is TRBJ2-7. The CDR3 runs 15 residues. Germline loops: CDR1 SNHLY, CDR2 FYNNEI. The CDR3 region is CASSEVSGRSYEQYF.

This chain links TRBV2 with TRBJ1-2; TCRdb outputs TRBD1, but without DNA this stays unchecked. This CDR3 contains 15 residues. Looked up from germline, CDR1 is SNHLY and CDR2 is FYNNEI. CDR3 sequence reads: CASSGEDNHPSGYTF.

The genes are TRBV9 and TRBJ2-5. This CDR3 region has 14 residues. Germline values: CDR1 SGDLS, CDR2 YYNGEE. CDR3 protein: CASSVEWGQETQYF.

The chain employs TRBV6-6 and TRBJ1-3. The CDR3 spans 13 residues. CDR1 is MNHNY, CDR2 SVGAGI, per germline (reference sequence). The CDR3 reads CASSSTTGNTIYF.

V is TRBV6-6 and J is TRBJ2-3; the D gene TCRdb calls, TRBD1, cannot be checked with no DNA. The CDR3 sequence is 18 residues long. The germline gives CDR1 MNHNY, CDR2 SVGAGI (reference sequence). CDR3 protein: CASSYAQGRGHDTDTQYF.